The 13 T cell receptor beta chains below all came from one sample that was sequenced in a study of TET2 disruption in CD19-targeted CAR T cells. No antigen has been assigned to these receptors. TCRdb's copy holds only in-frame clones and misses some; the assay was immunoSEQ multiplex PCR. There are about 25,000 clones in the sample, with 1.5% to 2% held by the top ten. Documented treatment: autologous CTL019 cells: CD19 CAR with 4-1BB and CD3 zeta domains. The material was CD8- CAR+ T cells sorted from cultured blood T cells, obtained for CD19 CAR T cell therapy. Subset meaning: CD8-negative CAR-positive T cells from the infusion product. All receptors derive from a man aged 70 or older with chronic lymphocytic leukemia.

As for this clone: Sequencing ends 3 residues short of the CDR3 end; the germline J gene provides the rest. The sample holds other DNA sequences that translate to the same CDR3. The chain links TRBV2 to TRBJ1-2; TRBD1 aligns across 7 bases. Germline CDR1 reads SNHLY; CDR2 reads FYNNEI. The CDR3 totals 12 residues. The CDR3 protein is CASSEGRGDYTF. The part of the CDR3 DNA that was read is TGTGCCAGCAGTGAGGGCAGGGGGGAC.

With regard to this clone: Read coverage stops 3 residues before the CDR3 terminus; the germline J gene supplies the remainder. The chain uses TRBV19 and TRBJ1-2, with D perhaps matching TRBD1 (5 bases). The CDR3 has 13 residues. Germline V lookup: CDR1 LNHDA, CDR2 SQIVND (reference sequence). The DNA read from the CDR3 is TGTGCCAGTAGTATATCCGGGGGGGATACC. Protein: CASSISGGDT. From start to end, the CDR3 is CASSISGGDTYTF.

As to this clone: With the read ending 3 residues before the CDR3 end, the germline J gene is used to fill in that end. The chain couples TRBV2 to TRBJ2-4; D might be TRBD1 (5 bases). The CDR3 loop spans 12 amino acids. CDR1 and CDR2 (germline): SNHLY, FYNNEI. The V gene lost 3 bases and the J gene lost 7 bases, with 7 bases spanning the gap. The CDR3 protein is CASSDRANIQYF. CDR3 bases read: TGTGCCAGCAGTGACAGGGCTAACATT.

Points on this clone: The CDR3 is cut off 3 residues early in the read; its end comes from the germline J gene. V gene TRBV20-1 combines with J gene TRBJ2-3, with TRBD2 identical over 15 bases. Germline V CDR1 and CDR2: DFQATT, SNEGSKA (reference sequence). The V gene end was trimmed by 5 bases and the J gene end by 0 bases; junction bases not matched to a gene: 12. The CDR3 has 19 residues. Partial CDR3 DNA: TGCAGTGCTGTCACAATAGGGACTAGCGGGGGGCTAAGCACAGATACG. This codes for CSAVTIGTSGGLSTDT. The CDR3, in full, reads CSAVTIGTSGGLSTDTQYF.

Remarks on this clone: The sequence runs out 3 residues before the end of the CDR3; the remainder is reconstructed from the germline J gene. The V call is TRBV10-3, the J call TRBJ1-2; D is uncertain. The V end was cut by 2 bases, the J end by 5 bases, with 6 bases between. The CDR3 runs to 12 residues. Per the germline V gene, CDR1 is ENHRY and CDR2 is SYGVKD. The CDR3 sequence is CAISEKAYGYTF. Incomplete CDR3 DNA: TGTGCCATCAGTGAGAAAGCATATGGC.

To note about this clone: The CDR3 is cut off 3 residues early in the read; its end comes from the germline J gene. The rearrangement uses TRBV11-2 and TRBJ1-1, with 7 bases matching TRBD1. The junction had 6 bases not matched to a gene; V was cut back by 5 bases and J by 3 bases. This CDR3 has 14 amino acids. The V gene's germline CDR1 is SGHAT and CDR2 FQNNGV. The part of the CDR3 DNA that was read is TGTGCCAGCAGCGTCAGGGGGTTCGACACTGAA. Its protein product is CASSVRGFDTE. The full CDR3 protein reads CASSVRGFDTEAFF.

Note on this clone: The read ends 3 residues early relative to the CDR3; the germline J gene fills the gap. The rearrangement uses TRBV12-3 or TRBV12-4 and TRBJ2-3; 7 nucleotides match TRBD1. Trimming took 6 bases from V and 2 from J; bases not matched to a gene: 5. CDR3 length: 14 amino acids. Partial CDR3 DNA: TGTGCCAGCAGCATTGGGACAGCCACAGATACG. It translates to CASSIGTATDT. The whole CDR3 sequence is CASSIGTATDTQYF.

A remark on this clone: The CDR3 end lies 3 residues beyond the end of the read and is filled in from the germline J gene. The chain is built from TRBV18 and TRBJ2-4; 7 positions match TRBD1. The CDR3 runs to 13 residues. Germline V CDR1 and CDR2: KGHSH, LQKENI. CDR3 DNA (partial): TGTGCCAGCTCAAGACAGGGCCAAGAGACT. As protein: CASSRQGQET. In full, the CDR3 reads CASSRQGQETQYF.

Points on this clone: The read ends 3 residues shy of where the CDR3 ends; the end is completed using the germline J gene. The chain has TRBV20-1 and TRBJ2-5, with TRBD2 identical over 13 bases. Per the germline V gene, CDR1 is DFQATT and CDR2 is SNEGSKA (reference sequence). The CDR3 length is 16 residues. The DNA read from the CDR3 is TGCAGTGCTAAGATACTAGCGGGGGGGCCGAGAGATACC. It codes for CSAKILAGGPRDT. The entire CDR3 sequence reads CSAKILAGGPRDTQYF.

The CDR3 reads CSARDDWRGWTDTQYF. Partial CDR3 DNA: TGCAGTGCTAGAGACGATTGGCGGGGGTGGACAGATACG. J is TRBJ2-3 and V is TRBV20-1; 7 bases are a match to TRBD2. The CDR3 goes on 3 residues after the read ends, and that part is filled in from the germline J gene. The CDR3 length is 16 residues. The V and J ends lost 0 bases and 3 bases, in that order; junction bases with no gene match: 9. Germline V gene data show CDR1 as DFQATT and CDR2 as SNEGSKA (reference sequence).

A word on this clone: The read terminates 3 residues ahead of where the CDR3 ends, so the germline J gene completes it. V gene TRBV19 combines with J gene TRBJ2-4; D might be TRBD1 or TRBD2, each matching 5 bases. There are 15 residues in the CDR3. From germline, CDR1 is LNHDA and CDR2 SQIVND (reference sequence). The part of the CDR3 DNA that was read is TGTGCCAGTAGTATTGGGGCCGGGAACAATCAGCCT. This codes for CASSIGAGNNQP. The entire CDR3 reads CASSIGAGNNQPQYF.

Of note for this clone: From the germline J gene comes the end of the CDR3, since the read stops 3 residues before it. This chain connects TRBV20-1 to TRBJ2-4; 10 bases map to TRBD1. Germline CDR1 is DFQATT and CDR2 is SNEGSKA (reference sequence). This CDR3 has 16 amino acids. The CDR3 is CSAAGTGDRFGYGQYF. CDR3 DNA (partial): TGCAGTGCTGCCGGGACAGGGGATCGCTTTGGCTATGGT.

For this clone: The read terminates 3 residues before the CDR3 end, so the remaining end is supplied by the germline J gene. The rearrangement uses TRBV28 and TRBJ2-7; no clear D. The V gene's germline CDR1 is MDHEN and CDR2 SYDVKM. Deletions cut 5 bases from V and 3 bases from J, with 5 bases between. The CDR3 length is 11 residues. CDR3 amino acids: CASSRYYEQYF. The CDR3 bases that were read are TGTGCCAGCAGTCGGTACTACGAG.